The rows below give T cell receptor beta chains drawn from one sample of a study of Graves' ophthalmopathy and Graves' hyperthyroidism. TCRdb re-called the multiplex PCR reads with MiXCR, one entry per CDR3 protein. The data show over 450,000 distinct CDR3 sequences, with 14% seen just once and over 8% held by the top ten. Sequencing input: blood. These receptors were obtained from a woman in her thirties with Graves' ophthalmopathy. Each CDR3 is given with its conserved first and last residue.

TRBV4-1	TRBJ2-2	CASSQEYGLHTGELFF
TRBV7-2	TRBJ1-5	CASSLVSASNQPQHF
TRBV28	TRBJ1-5	CASSLEGRLNQPQHF
TRBV5-4	TRBJ1-1	CASSLGGGVRTEAFF
TRBV6-5	TRBJ1-3	CASTLDGTGNTIYF
TRBV12-3/TRBV12-4	TRBJ2-5	CASSFGQTTQETQYF
TRBV9	TRBJ2-7	CASSENPTGTPRGQYF
TRBV11-1	TRBJ1-1	CASSASTNTEAFF
TRBV25-1	TRBJ2-7	CASTLEAEQYF
TRBV7-8	TRBJ2-5	CASSLFTVVQETQYF
TRBV9	TRBJ2-2	CASSVAVGGTGELFF
TRBV6-5	TRBJ2-7	CASSSRTGLEQYF
TRBV27	TRBJ2-5	CASSLSMTRTQYF
TRBV29-1	TRBJ1-1	CSVERDRRAFF
TRBV29-1	TRBJ2-7	CSVEDSQGAAYEQYF
TRBV12-3/TRBV12-4	TRBJ1-5	CASSLVGSGNQPQHF
TRBV19	TRBJ1-1	CASTFGTRWNTEAFF
TRBV6-1	TRBJ2-4	CASRDLKKGIQYF
TRBV9	TRBJ1-1	CASSVAWGDTEAFF
TRBV28	TRBJ1-6	CASSLRRDNSPLHF
TRBV5-1	TRBJ1-1	CASSLLLGYNTEAFF
TRBV7-2	TRBJ1-6	CASSLLGGLTVNSPLHF
TRBV3-1	TRBJ2-5	CASSQVTSGTQYF
TRBV10-3	TRBJ2-7	CAIKETSGMGEQYF
TRBV6-1	TRBJ1-6	CASSLGTVYNSPLHF
TRBV28	TRBJ2-5	CASSLLRQGREETQYF
TRBV28	TRBJ1-2	CASVAGQLNYGYTF
TRBV29-1	TRBJ1-1	CSVAQGGGNTEAFF
TRBV3-1	TRBJ2-2	CASSQQLAGLGSGELFF
TRBV6-5	TRBJ2-5	CASSYPVLAGGETQYF
TRBV12-3/TRBV12-4	TRBJ1-1	CASSAHWEGTEAFF
TRBV6-1	TRBJ2-2	CASSPTSGSGGELFF
TRBV13	TRBJ2-7	CASSPDSIGEQYF
TRBV7-9	TRBJ2-6	CASRLQDRSGANVLTF
TRBV5-1	TRBJ1-1	CASSLLGQDNTEAFF
TRBV3-1	TRBJ2-7	CASSPRGLATTYEQYF
TRBV6-1	TRBJ1-2	CASSDPATVDGYTF
TRBV24-1	TRBJ2-2	CATSRRGPGELFF
TRBV20-1	TRBJ1-6	CSAPLGGLHSPLHF
TRBV6-5	TRBJ2-5	CASSYSRASETQYF
TRBV7-6	TRBJ2-6	CASSLASGGAGANVLTF
TRBV6-1	TRBJ2-7	CASSEWGRAYEQCF
TRBV19	TRBJ1-2	CASSQPGQDFYGYTF
TRBV6-1	TRBJ1-3	CASSEENTIYF
TRBV28	TRBJ2-5	CASTPRTSGSGKTQYF
TRBV20-1	TRBJ2-7	CSAPVRSYEQYF
TRBV6-2/TRBV6-3	TRBJ1-1	CASSIGASTEAFF
TRBV30	TRBJ2-7	CASQPSRGPRNPEQYF
TRBV4-1	TRBJ1-6	CASSQRTGLSYNSPLHF
TRBV30	TRBJ1-3	CAWSLLSGNTIYF
TRBV28	TRBJ1-1	CASSVRVATEAFF
TRBV9	TRBJ2-2	CASSVGSRNTGELFF
TRBV27	TRBJ1-1	CASSLSTETEAFF
TRBV5-1	TRBJ2-7	CASSREGMTYEQYF
TRBV24-1	TRBJ2-2	CATSEGGVTGELFF
TRBV15	TRBJ2-7	CATSRDRRGSHEQYF
TRBV2	TRBJ2-6	CASRSGRISGANVLTF
TRBV12-3/TRBV12-4	TRBJ1-2	CASSLSFRGFDYGYTF
TRBV24-1	TRBJ1-5	CATSDPKNPNQPQHF
TRBV24-1	TRBJ2-3	CATSDPGQGWADTQYF